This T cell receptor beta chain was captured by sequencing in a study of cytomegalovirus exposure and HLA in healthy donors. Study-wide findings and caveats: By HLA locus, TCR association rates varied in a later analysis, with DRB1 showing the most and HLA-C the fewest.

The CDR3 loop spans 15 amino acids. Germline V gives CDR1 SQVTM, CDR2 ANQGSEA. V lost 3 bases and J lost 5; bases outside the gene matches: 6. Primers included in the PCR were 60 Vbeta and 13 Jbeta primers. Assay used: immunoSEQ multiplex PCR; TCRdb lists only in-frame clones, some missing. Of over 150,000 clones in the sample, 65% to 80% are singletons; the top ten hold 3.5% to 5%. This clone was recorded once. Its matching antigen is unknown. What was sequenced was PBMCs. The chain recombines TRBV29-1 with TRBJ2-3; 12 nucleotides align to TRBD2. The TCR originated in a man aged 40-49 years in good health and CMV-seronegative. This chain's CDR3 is CSVDTSGGRGDTQYF. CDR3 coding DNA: TGCAGCGTTGACACTAGCGGGGGGCGGGGAGATACGCAGTATTTT.